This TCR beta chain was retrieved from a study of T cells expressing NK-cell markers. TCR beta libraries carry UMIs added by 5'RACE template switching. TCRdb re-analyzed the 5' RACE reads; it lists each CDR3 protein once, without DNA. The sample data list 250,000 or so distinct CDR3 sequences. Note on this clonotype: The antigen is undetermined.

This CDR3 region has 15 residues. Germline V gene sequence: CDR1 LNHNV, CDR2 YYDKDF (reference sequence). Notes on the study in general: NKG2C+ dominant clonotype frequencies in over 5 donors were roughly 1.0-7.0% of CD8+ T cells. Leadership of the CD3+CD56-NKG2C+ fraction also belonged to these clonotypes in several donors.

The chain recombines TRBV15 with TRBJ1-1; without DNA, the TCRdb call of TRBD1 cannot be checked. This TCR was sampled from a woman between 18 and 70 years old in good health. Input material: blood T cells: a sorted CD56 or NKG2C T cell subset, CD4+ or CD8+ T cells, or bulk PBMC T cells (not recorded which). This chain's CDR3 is CATSRVSRPHGEAFF.